These 9 T cell receptor beta chains were sequenced from one sample in a study of identical twins. TCRdb called the 5' RACE reads again in MiXCR, with one record for every CDR3 protein. Seen here are some 600,000 distinct CDR3 sequences, around 7.4% observed once, and the top ten hold over 1.5%. These data also formed part of another study, on yellow fever vaccine responses in identical twins.

Input material: PBMCs. The receptors were sampled from a woman aged 18-30 years in good health.

This clonotype was detected a few times. The CDR3 loop is CSVGGRDHYEQYF. DNA for the CDR3: TGCAGCGTTGGGGGGAGGGACCACTACGAGCAGTACTTC. The chain links TRBV29-1 to TRBJ2-7; 7 positions match TRBD2. This CDR3 has 13 amino acids. Germline CDR1 SQVTM, CDR2 ANQGSEA. V dropped 4 bases and J dropped 3; count of bases not matched to a gene: 6.

This clonotype was found many times. The V call is TRBV3-1, the J call TRBJ1-1, with TRBD1 matching 8 bases. The CDR3 sequence is 16 residues long. The junction had 8 bases not matched to a gene; V was cut back by 5 bases and J by 0 bases. Per germline, CDR1 LGHDT and CDR2 YNNKEL (reference sequence). This chain's CDR3 is CASSFGQGGMNTEAFF. DNA for the CDR3: TGTGCCAGCAGCTTTGGACAGGGAGGGATGAACACTGAAGCTTTCTTT.

In DNA form, the CDR3 reads TGTGCCAGCAGCTTCCTGACAGCTAATAGGGAAGCTTTCTTT. Translation: CASSFLTANREAFF. This chain connects TRBV5-6 to TRBJ1-1, with a possible D match to TRBD1 (5 bases). CDR3 length equals 14 residues. Trimming stripped 2 bases from V and 8 bases from J, with 16 bases between. Germline CDR1 and CDR2: SGHDT and YYEEEE.

This clonotype came up a few times. The V call is TRBV28, the J call TRBJ1-4, with no clear D. The CDR3 extends over 11 amino acids. Trimming removed 6 bases from V and 4 bases from J, with 3 bases in between. Germline V gene sequence: CDR1 MDHEN, CDR2 SYDVKM. This chain's CDR3 is CASSINEKLFF. The CDR3 bases are TGTGCCAGCAGCATTAATGAAAAACTGTTTTTT.

This clonotype showed up just a few times. The CDR3 DNA reads TGCAGTGCTCCTGGGGCCTTCGGTGAAAAACTGTTTTTT. It codes for CSAPGAFGEKLFF. V usage is TRBV20-1 and J usage is TRBJ1-4, with a possible D match to TRBD1 (5 bases). Trimming took off 5 bases at V and 7 bases at J, with 14 bases between the two ends. The CDR3 consists of 13 residues. Germline CDR1 DFQATT, CDR2 SNEGSKA (reference sequence).

This clonotype appeared many times. This chain joins TRBV12-3 or TRBV12-4 and TRBJ2-1; D might be TRBD1 (6 bases). The V end was cut by 6 bases, the J end by 7 bases, with 10 bases between. This CDR3 contains 12 residues. The CDR3 loop is CASSLQGNEQFF. In DNA form, the CDR3 reads TGTGCCAGCAGCTTACAGGGTAATGAGCAGTTCTTC.

The CDR3 loop is CASSLGGTSAYNEQFF. DNA of the CDR3: TGCGCCAGCAGCTTGGGAGGGACTAGCGCTTACAATGAGCAGTTCTTC. The chain links TRBV5-1 to TRBJ2-1, with 10 bases matching TRBD2. This CDR3 has 16 residues. Germline V lookup: CDR1 SGHRS, CDR2 YFSETQ. V dropped 0 bases and J dropped 4; count of bases not matched to a gene: 4.

The chain uses TRBV4-1 and TRBJ2-6, with a possible D match to TRBD2 (6 bases). V was clipped by 5 bases and J by 0 bases, with 14 bases between them. This CDR3 has 17 amino acids. Looked up from germline, CDR1 is MGHRA and CDR2 is YSYEKL. The CDR3 protein is CASSSGTLNSGANVLTF. CDR3 DNA sequence: TGCGCCAGCAGCTCCGGGACTTTGAACTCTGGGGCCAACGTCCTGACTTTC.

V and J are TRBV4-2 and TRBJ2-1, with 7 nucleotides matching TRBD2. Per the germline V gene, CDR1 is LGHNA and CDR2 is YNFKEQ. The CDR3 extends over 16 amino acids. V shed 0 bases and J 1 base; nucleotides not matched to a gene: 3. The CDR3 here is CASSQDYGGSYNEQFF. The CDR3 nucleotides are TGTGCCAGCAGCCAAGATTACGGGGGGTCCTACAATGAGCAGTTCTTC.